This T cell receptor (beta chain) was sequenced during a study of T-cell reconstitution after alpha-beta-depleted transplantation in children. Study findings and constraints: Newly made T cells mostly supplied T-cell counts and diversity one year after transplant.

During its preparation, the TCRbeta library received unique molecular identifiers. TCRdb ran MiXCR on the PCR reads and lists one entry per CDR3 protein. Among 500,000 to 650,000 distinct CDR3 sequences listed, approximately 12% were seen once. The germline V and J ends were trimmed by 6 bases and 4 bases, with 10 bases remaining between them. The length of the CDR3 is 14 residues. This clonotype was found a few times. Antigen unknown. This specimen consisted of PBMCs, mostly from graft donor cells, obtained 360 days after TCRalphabeta/CD19-depleted stem cell transplant. The receptor was isolated from a male patient aged 10-17 years who had a stem cell transplant for acute myeloid leukemia, so the T cells may come from the graft donor. The J gene is TRBJ1-6, the V gene TRBV12-3 or TRBV12-4; no clear D. The CDR3 protein is CASSPQSYNSPLHF. CDR3 nucleotide sequence: TGTGCCAGCAGCCCGCAGTCTTATAATTCACCCCTCCACTTT.